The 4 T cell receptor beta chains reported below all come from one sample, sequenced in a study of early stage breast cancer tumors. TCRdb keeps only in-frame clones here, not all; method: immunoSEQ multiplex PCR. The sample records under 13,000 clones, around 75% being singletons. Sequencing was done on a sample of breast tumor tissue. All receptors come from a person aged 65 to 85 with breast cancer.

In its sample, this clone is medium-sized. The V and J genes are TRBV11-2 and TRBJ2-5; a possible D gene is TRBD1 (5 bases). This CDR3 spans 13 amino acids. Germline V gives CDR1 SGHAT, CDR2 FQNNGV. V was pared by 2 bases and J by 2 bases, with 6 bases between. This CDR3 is CASSLRQQETQYF. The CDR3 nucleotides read TGTGCCAGCAGCTTACGACAGCAAGAGACCCAGTACTTC.

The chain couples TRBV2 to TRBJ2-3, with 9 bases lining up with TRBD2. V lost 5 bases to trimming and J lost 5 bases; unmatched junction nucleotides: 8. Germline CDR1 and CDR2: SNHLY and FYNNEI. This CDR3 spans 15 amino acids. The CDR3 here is CASSFSGRPLDTQYF. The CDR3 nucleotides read TGTGCCAGCAGTTTCAGCGGGAGGCCCTTAGATACGCAGTATTTT. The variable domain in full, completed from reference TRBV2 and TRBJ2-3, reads EPEVTQTPSHQVTQMGQEVILRCVPISNHLYFYWYRQILGQKVEFLVSFYNNEISEKSEIFDDQFSVERPDGSNFTLKIRSTKLEDSAMYFCASSFSGRPLDTQYFGPGTRLTVL.

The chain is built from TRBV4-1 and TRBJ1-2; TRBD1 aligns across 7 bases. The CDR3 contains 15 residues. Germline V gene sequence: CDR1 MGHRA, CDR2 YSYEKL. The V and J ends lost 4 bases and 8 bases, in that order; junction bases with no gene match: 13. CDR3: CASSRVDRERGGYTF. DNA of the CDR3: TGCGCCAGCAGCCGCGTCGACAGGGAAAGGGGCGGCTACACCTTC.

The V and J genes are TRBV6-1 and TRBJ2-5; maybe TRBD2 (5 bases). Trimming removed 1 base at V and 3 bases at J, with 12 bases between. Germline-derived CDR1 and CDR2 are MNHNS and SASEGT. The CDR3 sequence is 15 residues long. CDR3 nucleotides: TGTGCCAGCAGTGAAGGGGTGGGGAGAAAAGAGACCCAGTACTTC. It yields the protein CASSEGVGRKETQYF.